This entry is about one T cell receptor (beta chain). Noted time point: patch test 3, about 24 weeks after DPC sensitization. The treatment denotes: therapeutic diphenylcyclopropenone sensitization with weekly scalp DPC. Each CDR3 protein is one row after TCRdb ran MiXCR on the RACE reads. Among 55,000 to 80,000 distinct CDR3 sequences listed, about 10% were seen once. This entry belongs to a study of human T cells and chemical hapten exposure. The CDR3 is 14 residues long. The J segment lost 6 bases and the V segment lost 7 bases, leaving 9 bases of the junction unmatched. Germline-derived CDR1 and CDR2 are ENHRY and SYGVKD.

This material consisted of whole blood, taken in connection with sensitization to the hapten diphenylcyclopropenone (DPC). J is TRBJ2-1 and V is TRBV10-3, with 7 bases fitting TRBD2. This receptor was identified in a woman younger than 45 with alopecia areata. Some clones in this sample may be carry-over from other donors' samples. CDR3 sequence (DNA): TGTGCCATCAAGAGCGGGGTATTCAGCAATGAGCAGTTCTTC. Protein product: CAIKSGVFSNEQFF.